The 6 T cell receptor beta chains listed next were all sequenced from one sample in a study of PD-1 blockade in classical Hodgkin lymphoma. Autologous stem cell transplantation was followed by relapse in every patient, and brentuximab vedotin exposure varied. TCRdb's table, derived via immunoSEQ multiplex PCR, lists solely in-frame clones and lacks some. This sample has about 11,000 clones, with approximately 81% found just once. The sequenced sample was peripheral blood mononuclear cells (PBMCs), obtained at baseline. These receptors were collected from a human donor with classical Hodgkin lymphoma.

The chain is built from TRBV7-3 and TRBJ2-1, with TRBD1 identical over 7 bases. This CDR3 has 14 amino acids. Trimming at V came to 3 bases and at J to 8 bases, leaving 7 bases not matched to a gene. Germline values: CDR1 SGHTA, CDR2 FQGTGA. CDR3 sequence reads: CASSFSDRTYEQFF. The CDR3 DNA reads as TGTGCCAGCAGCTTCTCGGACAGGACCTATGAGCAGTTCTTC.

This clone has just one count. The chain carries TRBV5-1 and TRBJ1-4; 8 nucleotides line up with TRBD1. V gave up 6 bases and J gave up 5 bases; unmatched junction bases: 9. Germline CDR1 SGHRS, CDR2 YFSETQ. The CDR3 has 15 residues. The CDR3 bases are TGCGCCAGCACCACGGGACAGGACTTAAATGAAAAACTGTTTTTT. Encoded protein: CASTTGQDLNEKLFF.

V usage is TRBV10-3 and J usage is TRBJ1-1, with D uncertain. Trimming left V 7 bases short and J 3 bases short, with 12 bases between. This CDR3 spans 13 amino acids. The germline CDR1 and CDR2 sequences are ENHRY and SYGVKD. CDR3 coding DNA: TGTGCCATCACCACGACGGTTGACACTGAAGCTTTCTTT. Protein sequence: CAITTTVDTEAFF.

This chain uses TRBV14 with TRBJ1-1; 12 bases agree with TRBD1. The trim removed 4 bases at V and 5 bases at J, leaving 8 bases unmatched. Germline-derived CDR1 and CDR2 are SGHDN and FVKESK. The CDR3 consists of 16 residues. The DNA of the CDR3 is TGTGCCAGCAGCCGACTTGGGACAGGGGGCAGAACTGAAGCTTTCTTT. This translates into CASSRLGTGGRTEAFF.

This clone was counted between two and nine times. The chain has TRBV2 and TRBJ2-2; tentative D call: TRBD1 (5 bases). Germline CDR1 reads SNHLY; CDR2 reads FYNNEI. Trimming removed 9 bases at V and 0 bases at J, with 11 bases between. The CDR3 extends over 14 amino acids. CDR3 bases: TGTGCCAGTCTTCCAGGGTCGAACACCGGGGAGCTGTTTTTT. Its protein product is CASLPGSNTGELFF.

A few counts support this clone. The chain carries TRBV2 and TRBJ1-2; D might be TRBD1 (6 bases). Trimming left V 6 bases short and J 7 bases short, with 12 bases between. Germline assignment: CDR1 SNHLY and CDR2 FYNNEI. The CDR3 contains 12 residues. As DNA, the CDR3 is TGTGCCAGCAGAAACAGGGACCCTGGCTACACCTTC. Translating gives CASRNRDPGYTF.